The T cell receptor beta chain under discussion was sequenced for a study of blood T cells in healthy people across ages. Study as a whole: The capture of about one barcoded beta molecule per two T cells was achieved by template switching.

PCR was performed a second time for about 7 to 12 cycles using a sample-barcoded 5' primer and a J-beta primer mix. A template-switch adaptor that had 12 random nucleotides put a tag on each cDNA molecule. TCRdb recomputed calls from the 5' RACE reads with MiXCR, one row per CDR3 protein. The sample includes over 950,000 distinct CDR3 sequences, under 40% of them seen just once. Germline V lookup: CDR1 SGHTA, CDR2 FQGNSA. The CDR3 sequence is 13 residues long. Trimming pared 1 base from V and 4 bases from J, leaving 7 bases between. Total RNA, at least 5 micrograms per sample, came from PBMCs. This clonotype was seen at least ten times.

The sequenced sample was blood. The chain has TRBV7-2 and TRBJ1-2; D remains ambiguous. This TCR came from a man between 18 and 29 years old in good health. The CDR3 sequence: CASSLGTLYGYTF. The CDR3 region has the DNA TGTGCCAGCAGCTTAGGAACCCTCTATGGCTACACCTTC.